The clone carrying this T cell receptor (beta chain) has just a few counts. Its specificity is unknown. Germline-derived CDR1 and CDR2 are MGHRA and YSYEKL. The V and J ends lost 4 bases and 0 bases, in that order; junction bases with no gene match: 6. The CDR3 totals 18 residues. From RNA transcripts, TCR beta CDR3 regions were amplified. First-round RT-PCR targeting the TCR CDR3 was performed with the HTBI primer set. Each CDR3 protein is one row after TCRdb ran MiXCR on the multiplex PCR reads. The sample contains some 250,000 distinct CDR3 sequences, about 14% of which appear only once. The sample originates from a study of T cells in Graves' hyperthyroidism and ophthalmopathy. The study's findings and limits: Blood shared most expanded thyroid clonotypes above 0.001.

Not enrolled were patients with uncontrolled infection, other autoimmune disease, pregnancy or lactation. The clonotype comes from a woman in her 40s with Graves' hyperthyroidism that later progressed to Graves' ophthalmopathy. The sequenced sample consisted of blood. This chain uses TRBV4-1 with TRBJ2-1; TRBD2 aligns across 13 bases. The CDR3 sequence is CASSLGLAGQSSYNEQFF. The DNA of the CDR3 is TGCGCCAGCAGCCTGGGACTAGCGGGGCAGAGCTCCTACAATGAGCAGTTCTTC.